The 3 T cell receptor beta chains below were found in one sample sequenced in a study of technical replicates of blood from a few donors. Generated by immunoSEQ multiplex PCR, the TCRdb table keeps only in-frame clones and is missing some. The sample lists roughly 81,000 clones; about 86% were seen once. The material sequenced was PBMCs. These receptors all stem from a human donor in good health. Some clones in this sample may be carry-over from other donors' samples.

This chain links TRBV9 with TRBJ2-3; 15 bases are a match to TRBD2. The J segment lost 7 bases and the V segment lost 2 bases, leaving 14 bases of the junction unmatched. Per the germline V gene, CDR1 is SGDLS and CDR2 is YYNGEE. There are 19 residues in the CDR3. The CDR3 DNA reads TGTGCCAGCAGCGTCCAACCAACCCGCGGACTAGCGGGGGGGAATACGCAGTATTTT. Its protein product is CASSVQPTRGLAGGNTQYF.

The J gene is TRBJ1-1, the V gene TRBV27; tentative D call: TRBD1 (5 bases). Germline values: CDR1 MNHEY, CDR2 SMNVEV (reference sequence). V lost 2 bases and J 7 bases, leaving 14 bases between the germline ends. This CDR3 has 14 amino acids. This CDR3 reads CASSLVAGSVEAFF. The CDR3 nucleotides read TGTGCCAGCAGTTTAGTCGCAGGGTCGGTTGAAGCTTTCTTT.

This chain uses TRBV4-1 with TRBJ2-7; D is ambiguous. Looked up from germline, CDR1 is MGHRA and CDR2 is YSYEKL. CDR3 size: 13 residues. Deletions cut 0 bases from V and 3 bases from J, with 6 bases between. CDR3 DNA: TGCGCCAGCAGCCAAGATCGCTACTACGAGCAGTACTTC. Protein: CASSQDRYYEQYF.